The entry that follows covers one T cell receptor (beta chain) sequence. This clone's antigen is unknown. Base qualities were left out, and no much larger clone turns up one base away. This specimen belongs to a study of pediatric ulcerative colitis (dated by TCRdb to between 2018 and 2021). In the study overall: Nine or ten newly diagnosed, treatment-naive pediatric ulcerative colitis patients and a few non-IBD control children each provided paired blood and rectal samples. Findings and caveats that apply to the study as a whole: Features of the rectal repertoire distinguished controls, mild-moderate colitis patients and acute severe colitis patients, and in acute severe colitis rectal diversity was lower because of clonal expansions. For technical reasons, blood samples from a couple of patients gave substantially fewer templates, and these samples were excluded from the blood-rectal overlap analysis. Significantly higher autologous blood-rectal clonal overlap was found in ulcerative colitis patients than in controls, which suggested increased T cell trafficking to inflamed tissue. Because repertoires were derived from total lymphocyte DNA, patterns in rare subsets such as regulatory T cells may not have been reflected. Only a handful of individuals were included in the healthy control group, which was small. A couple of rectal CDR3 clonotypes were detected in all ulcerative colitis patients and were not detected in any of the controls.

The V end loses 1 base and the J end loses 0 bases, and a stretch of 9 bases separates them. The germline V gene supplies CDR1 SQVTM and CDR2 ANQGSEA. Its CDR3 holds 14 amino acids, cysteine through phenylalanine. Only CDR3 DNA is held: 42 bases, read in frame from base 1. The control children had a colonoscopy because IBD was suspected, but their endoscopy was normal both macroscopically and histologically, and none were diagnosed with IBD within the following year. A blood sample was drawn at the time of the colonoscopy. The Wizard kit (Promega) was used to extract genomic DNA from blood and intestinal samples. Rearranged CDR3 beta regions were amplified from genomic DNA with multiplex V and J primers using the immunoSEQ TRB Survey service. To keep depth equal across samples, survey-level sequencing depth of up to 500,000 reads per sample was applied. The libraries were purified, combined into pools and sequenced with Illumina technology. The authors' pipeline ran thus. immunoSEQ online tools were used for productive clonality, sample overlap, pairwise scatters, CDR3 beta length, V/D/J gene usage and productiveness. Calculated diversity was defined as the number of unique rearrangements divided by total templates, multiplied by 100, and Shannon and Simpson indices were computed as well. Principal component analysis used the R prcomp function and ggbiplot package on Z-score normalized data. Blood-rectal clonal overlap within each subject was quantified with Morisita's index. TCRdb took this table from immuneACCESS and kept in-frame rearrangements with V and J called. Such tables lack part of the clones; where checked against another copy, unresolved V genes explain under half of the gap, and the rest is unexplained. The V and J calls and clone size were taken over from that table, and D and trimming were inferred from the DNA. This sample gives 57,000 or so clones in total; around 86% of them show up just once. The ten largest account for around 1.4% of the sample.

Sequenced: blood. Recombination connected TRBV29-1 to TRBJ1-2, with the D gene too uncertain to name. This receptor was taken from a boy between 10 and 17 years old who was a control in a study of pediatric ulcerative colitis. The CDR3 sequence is CSVEVAATNYGYTF. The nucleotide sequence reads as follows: TGCAGCGTTGAAGTTGCAGCTACTAACTATGGCTACACCTTC. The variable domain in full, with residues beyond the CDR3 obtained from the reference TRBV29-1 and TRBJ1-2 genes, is SAVISQKPSRDICQRGTSLTIQCQVDSQVTMMFWYRQQPGQSLTLIATANQGSEATYESGFVIDKFPISRPNLTFSTLTVSNMSPEDSSIYLCSVEVAATNYGYTFGSGTRLTVV.